This TCR beta chain was identified in a study of cytomegalovirus exposure and HLA in healthy donors. Per germline, CDR1 LGHNA and CDR2 YSLEER. This CDR3 is built from 17 residues. The J segment lost 4 bases and the V segment lost 0 bases, leaving 11 bases of the junction unmatched. Comments on this clone: Antigen specificity is unknown.

PCR was performed using 60 Vbeta and 13 Jbeta primers. Produced via immunoSEQ multiplex PCR; TCRdb's table is partial and in-frame only. Here the sample spans 110,000 to 150,000 clones, 84% being singletons. Overall study findings and caveats: TCR beta V segments were, for the most part, productive about 87% or about 30% of the time in an earlier analysis.

The V call is TRBV4-3, the J call TRBJ1-1, with 7 positions matching TRBD1. Sequencing was done on a sample of PBMCs. This TCR was recovered from a boy between 2 and 15 years old in good health and CMV-seronegative. The CDR3 DNA reads TGCGCCAGCAGCCAAGAACCTACAGGGGCCGGCTTCACTGAAGCTTTCTTT. Translating it yields CASSQEPTGAGFTEAFF.